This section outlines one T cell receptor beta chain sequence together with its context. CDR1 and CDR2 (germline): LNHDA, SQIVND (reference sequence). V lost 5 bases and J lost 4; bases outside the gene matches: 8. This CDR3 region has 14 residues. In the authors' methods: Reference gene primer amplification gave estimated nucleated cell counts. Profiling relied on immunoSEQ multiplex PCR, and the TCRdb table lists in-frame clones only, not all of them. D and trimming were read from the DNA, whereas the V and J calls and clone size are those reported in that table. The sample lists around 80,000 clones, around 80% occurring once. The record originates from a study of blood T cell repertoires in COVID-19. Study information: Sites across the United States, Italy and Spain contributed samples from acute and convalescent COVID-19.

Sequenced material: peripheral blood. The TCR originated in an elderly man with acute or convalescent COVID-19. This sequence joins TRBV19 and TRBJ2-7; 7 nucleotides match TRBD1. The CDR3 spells CASSGRDSFYEQYF. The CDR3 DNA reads TGTGCCAGTAGTGGAAGGGACAGCTTTTACGAGCAGTACTTC.